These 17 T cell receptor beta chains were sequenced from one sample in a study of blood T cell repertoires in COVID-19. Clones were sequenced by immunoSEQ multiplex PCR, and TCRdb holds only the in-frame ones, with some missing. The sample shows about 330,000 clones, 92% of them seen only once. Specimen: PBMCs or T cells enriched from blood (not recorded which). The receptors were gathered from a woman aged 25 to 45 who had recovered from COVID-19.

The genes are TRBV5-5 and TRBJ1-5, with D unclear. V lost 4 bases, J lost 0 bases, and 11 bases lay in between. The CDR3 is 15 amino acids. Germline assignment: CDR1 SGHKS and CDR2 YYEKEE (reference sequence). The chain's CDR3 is CASSLDPYSNQPQHF. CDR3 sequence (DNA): TGTGCCAGCAGCCTGGATCCTTATAGCAATCAGCCCCAGCATTTT.

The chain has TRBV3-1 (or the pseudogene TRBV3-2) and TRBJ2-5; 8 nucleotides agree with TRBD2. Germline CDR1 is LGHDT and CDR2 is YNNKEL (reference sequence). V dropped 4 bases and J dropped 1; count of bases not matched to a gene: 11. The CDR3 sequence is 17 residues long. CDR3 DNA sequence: TGTGCCAGCAGCCCGCGGACTAGCATAAGAGGCCAAGAGACCCAGTACTTC. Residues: CASSPRTSIRGQETQYF.

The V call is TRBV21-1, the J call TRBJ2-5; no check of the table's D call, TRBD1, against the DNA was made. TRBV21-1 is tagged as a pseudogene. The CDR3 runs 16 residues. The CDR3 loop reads CASSNRDRDVDETQYF. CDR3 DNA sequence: TGTGCCAGCAGCAACCGGGACAGGGATGTCGATGAGACCCAGTACTTC.

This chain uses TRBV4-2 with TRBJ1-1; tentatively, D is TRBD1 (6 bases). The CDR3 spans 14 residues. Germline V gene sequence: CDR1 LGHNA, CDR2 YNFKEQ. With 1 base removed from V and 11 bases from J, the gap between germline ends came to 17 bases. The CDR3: CASSQGGPRGYAFF. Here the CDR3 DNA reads TGTGCCAGCAGCCAAGGAGGTCCCAGGGGTTATGCTTTCTTT.

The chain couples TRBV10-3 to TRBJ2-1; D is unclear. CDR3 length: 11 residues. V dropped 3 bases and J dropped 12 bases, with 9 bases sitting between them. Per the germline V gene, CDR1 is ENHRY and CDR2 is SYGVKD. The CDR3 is CAISDGLGQFF. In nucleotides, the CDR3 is TGTGCCATCAGTGACGGGTTGGGGCAGTTCTTC.

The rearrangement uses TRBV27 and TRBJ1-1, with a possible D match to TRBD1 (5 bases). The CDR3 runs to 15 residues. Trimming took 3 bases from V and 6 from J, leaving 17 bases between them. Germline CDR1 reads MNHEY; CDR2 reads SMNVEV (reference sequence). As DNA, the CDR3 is TGTGCCAGCAGTTTTCGCGGGGCTCGAGGGGCTGAAGCTTTCTTT. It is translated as CASSFRGARGAEAFF.

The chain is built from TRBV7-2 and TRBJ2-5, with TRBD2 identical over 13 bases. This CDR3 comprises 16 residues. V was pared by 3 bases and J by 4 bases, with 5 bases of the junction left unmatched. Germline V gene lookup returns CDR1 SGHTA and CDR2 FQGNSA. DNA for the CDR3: TGTGCCAGCAGCTTTCAAGGGACTAGCGGGGTAGAGACCCAGTACTTC. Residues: CASSFQGTSGVETQYF.

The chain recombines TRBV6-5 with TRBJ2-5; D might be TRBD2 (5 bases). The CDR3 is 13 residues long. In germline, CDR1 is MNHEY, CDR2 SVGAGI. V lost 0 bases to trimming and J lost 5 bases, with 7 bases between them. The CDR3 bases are TGTGCCAGCAGTTACTCGAGGGCGGAGACCCAGTACTTC. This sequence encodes CASSYSRAETQYF.

CDR3 DNA: TGTGCCAGCAGCCCCCAGGGTGGTGGGATGAACACTGAAGCTTTCTTT. As protein: CASSPQGGGMNTEAFF. The V call is TRBV7-8, the J call TRBJ1-1, with a weak D call TRBD1 (5 bases). CDR1 is SGHVS and CDR2 is FQNEAQ in the germline V gene. Trimming took off 5 bases at V and 0 bases at J, with 16 bases between the two ends. The CDR3 runs to 16 residues. The full variable domain, its missing parts supplied by reference TRBV7-8 and TRBJ1-1, is GAGVSQSPRYKVAKRGQDVALRCDPISGHVSLFWYQQALGQGPEFLTYFQNEAQLDKSGLPSDRFFAERPEGSVSTLKIQRTQQEDSAVYLCASSPQGGGMNTEAFFGQGTRLTVV.

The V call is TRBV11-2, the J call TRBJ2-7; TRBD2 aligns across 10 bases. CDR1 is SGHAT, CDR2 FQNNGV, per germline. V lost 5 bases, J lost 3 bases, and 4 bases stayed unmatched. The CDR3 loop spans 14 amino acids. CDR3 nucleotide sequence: TGTGCCAGCAGCCCCAGGACTAGCGGCTACGAGCAGTACTTC. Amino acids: CASSPRTSGYEQYF. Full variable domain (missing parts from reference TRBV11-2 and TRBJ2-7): EAGVAQSPRYKIIEKRQSVAFWCNPISGHATLYWYQQILGQGPKLLIQFQNNGVVDDSQLPKDRFSAERLKGVDSTLKIQPAKLEDSAVYLCASSPRTSGYEQYFGPGTRLTVT.

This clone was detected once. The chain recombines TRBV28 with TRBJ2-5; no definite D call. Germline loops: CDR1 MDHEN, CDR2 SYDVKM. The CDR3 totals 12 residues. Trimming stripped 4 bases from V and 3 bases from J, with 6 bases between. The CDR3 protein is CASSSQEETQYF. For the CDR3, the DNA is TGTGCCAGCAGTTCCCAGGAAGAGACCCAGTACTTC.

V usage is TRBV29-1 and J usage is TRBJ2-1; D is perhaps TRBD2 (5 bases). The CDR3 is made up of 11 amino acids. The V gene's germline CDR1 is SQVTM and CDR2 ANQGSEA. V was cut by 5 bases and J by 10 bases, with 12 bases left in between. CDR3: CSVFSSGEQFF. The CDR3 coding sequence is TGCAGCGTTTTTTCATCGGGGGAGCAGTTCTTC.

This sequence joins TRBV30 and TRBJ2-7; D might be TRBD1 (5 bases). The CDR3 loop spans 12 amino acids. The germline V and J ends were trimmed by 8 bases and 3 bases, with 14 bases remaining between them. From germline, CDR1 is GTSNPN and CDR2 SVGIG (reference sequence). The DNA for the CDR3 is TGTGCCGGACACAGCGATAGCTACGAGCAGTACTTC. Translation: CAGHSDSYEQYF.

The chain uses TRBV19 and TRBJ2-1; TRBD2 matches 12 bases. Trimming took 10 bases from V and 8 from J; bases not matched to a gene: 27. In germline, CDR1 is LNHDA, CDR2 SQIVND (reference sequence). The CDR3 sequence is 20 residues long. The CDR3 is CATQMAGWTSGTPLPYEQFF. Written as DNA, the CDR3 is TGTGCCACTCAAATGGCCGGTTGGACTAGCGGGACACCCCTCCCTTATGAGCAGTTCTTC.

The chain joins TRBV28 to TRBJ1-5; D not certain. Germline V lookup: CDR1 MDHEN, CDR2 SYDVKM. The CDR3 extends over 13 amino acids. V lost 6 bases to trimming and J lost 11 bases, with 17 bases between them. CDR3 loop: CASRERPRDSQHF. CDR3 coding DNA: TGTGCCAGCAGGGAGCGGCCTAGGGATTCCCAGCATTTT.

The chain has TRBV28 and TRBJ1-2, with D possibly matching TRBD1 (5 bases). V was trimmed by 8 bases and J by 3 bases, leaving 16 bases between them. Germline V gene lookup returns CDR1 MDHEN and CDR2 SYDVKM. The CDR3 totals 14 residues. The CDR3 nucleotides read TGTGCCAGCTCTACGGGGGGTAGGCACTATGGCTACACCTTC. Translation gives CASSTGGRHYGYTF.

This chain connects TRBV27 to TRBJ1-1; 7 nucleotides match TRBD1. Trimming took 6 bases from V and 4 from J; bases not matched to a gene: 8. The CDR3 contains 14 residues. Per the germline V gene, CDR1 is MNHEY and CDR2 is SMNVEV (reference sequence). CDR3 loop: CASSLNSGGTEAFF. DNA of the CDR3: TGTGCCAGCAGCCTGAACTCAGGGGGCACTGAAGCTTTCTTT.